These 26 T cell receptor beta chains share one sample of origin, sequenced in a study of spatial heterogeneity in lung cancer. Via MiXCR, TCRdb re-called the 5' RACE reads, giving one row per CDR3 protein. The sample has about 56,000 distinct CDR3 sequences; approximately 8.9% are singletons. As for time point: sample taken at primary tumor resection. Whole RNA, which was extracted from tumor, nontumor lung tissue or frozen PBMC, was sequenced without any cell sorting. This sample comprised PBMCs, obtained at surgery. All receptors derive from a female donor with early-stage non-small cell lung cancer.

In this sample, this clonotype turned up many times. The chain is built from TRBV7-3 and TRBJ2-2; D is uncertain. Trimming cost V 6 bases and J 2 bases, with 4 bases left between them. Per germline, CDR1 SGHTA and CDR2 FQGTGA. This CDR3 is 12 amino acids long. The CDR3 DNA follows: TGTGCCAGCAGAAAAAACACCGGGGAGCTGTTTTTT. This gives the protein CASRKNTGELFF.

This clonotype was seen many times. V and J are TRBV6-5 and TRBJ1-2; the match to TRBD1 covers 8 bases. The CDR3 has 14 amino acids. V lost 0 bases, J lost 5 bases, and 2 bases stayed unmatched. Germline CDR1 reads MNHEY; CDR2 reads SVGAGI. For the CDR3, the DNA is TGTGCCAGCAGTTACTCGCAGGGGGCTTATGGCTACACCTTC. Its protein is CASSYSQGAYGYTF.

The chain combines TRBV7-2 with TRBJ2-5; D unresolved. V was clipped by 0 bases and J by 2 bases, with 4 bases between them. The CDR3 has 13 amino acids. CDR1 is SGHTA and CDR2 is FQGNSA in the germline V gene. The CDR3 region is CASSLARQETQYF. CDR3 coding DNA: TGTGCCAGCAGCTTAGCTAGACAAGAGACCCAGTACTTC.

This clonotype is a singleton in its sample. The chain recombines TRBV28 with TRBJ2-2, with TRBD1 identical over 9 bases. The CDR3 is 16 amino acids. J lost 5 bases, V lost 2 bases, and 6 bases had no gene match. Germline CDR1 MDHEN, CDR2 SYDVKM. The CDR3 DNA sequence: TGTGCCAGCAGTTTACCCGGGACAGGGAAGACCGGGGAGCTGTTTTTT. It translates to CASSLPGTGKTGELFF.

The table lists this clonotype with a few counts. This chain connects TRBV2 to TRBJ2-3, with TRBD1 identical over 8 bases. The germline V gene has CDR1 SNHLY and CDR2 FYNNEI. V lost 11 bases, J lost 7 bases, and 14 bases stayed unmatched. The CDR3 extends over 14 amino acids. In DNA form, the CDR3 reads TGTGCCTCAGCACCCCAGACAGGGGCACATACGCAGTATTTT. Protein product: CASAPQTGAHTQYF.

In its sample, this clonotype was seen many times. V is TRBV9 and J is TRBJ1-5; no clear D gene. Per germline, CDR1 SGDLS and CDR2 YYNGEE. CDR3 size: 14 residues. The V end was cut by 4 bases, the J end by 2 bases, with 10 bases between. The CDR3 is CASSPEAGNQPQHF. In nucleotides, the CDR3 is TGTGCCAGCAGCCCCGAGGCAGGCAATCAGCCCCAGCATTTT. The full variable domain, rest sourced from reference TRBV9 and TRBJ1-5, is DSGVTQTPKHLITATGQRVTLRCSPRSGDLSVYWYQQSLDQGLQFLIQYYNGEERAKGNILERFSAQQFPDLHSELNLSSLELGDSALYFCASSPEAGNQPQHFGDGTRLSIL.

The chain couples TRBV12-3 or TRBV12-4 to TRBJ2-1, with TRBD2 matching over 14 bases. The CDR3 consists of 17 residues. The V gene end was trimmed by 7 bases and the J gene end by 7 bases; junction bases not matched to a gene: 12. In nucleotides, the CDR3 is TGTGCCAGCACCCTAGTACCGACTAGCGGGGGGGCAAATGAGCAGTTCTTC. Its protein is CASTLVPTSGGANEQFF.

This clonotype was seen at least ten times. The chain joins TRBV6-5 to TRBJ2-1; D remains ambiguous. V lost 7 bases and J 8 bases, leaving 9 bases between the germline ends. The CDR3 runs to 11 residues. The germline V gene has CDR1 MNHEY and CDR2 SVGAGI. In nucleotides, the CDR3 is TGTGCCAGCAAAAGGACGGATGAGCAGTTCTTC. This encodes CASKRTDEQFF.

This clonotype appeared many times. This chain uses TRBV12-3 or TRBV12-4 with TRBJ2-3; 7 bases are a match to TRBD1. J gave up 2 bases and V 6 bases, and 2 bases lay outside the gene matches. This CDR3 has 13 amino acids. The CDR3 coding sequence is TGTGCCAGCAGGGGACAGTTCACAGATACGCAGTATTTT. Translated, it gives CASRGQFTDTQYF.

J is TRBJ2-3 and V is TRBV19; perhaps D is TRBD1 or TRBD2 (5 bases each). V lost 5 bases and J 5 bases, leaving 17 bases between the germline ends. Germline assignment: CDR1 LNHDA and CDR2 SQIVND (reference sequence). The CDR3 loop spans 15 amino acids. The CDR3 DNA follows: TGTGCCAGTAGTGTCGGGACCCCGGCGGGAGATACGCAGTATTTT. It translates to CASSVGTPAGDTQYF.

There are many counts of this clonotype. J is TRBJ2-7 and V is TRBV12-3 or TRBV12-4; D gene ambiguous. The CDR3 covers 11 residues. Deletions cut 6 bases from V and 6 bases from J, with 9 bases between. This CDR3 is CASRGDREQYF. The CDR3 DNA sequence: TGTGCCAGCAGGGGTGACCGCGAGCAGTACTTC.

The J gene is TRBJ1-2, the V gene TRBV28; D possibly corresponds to TRBD1 (5 bases). The CDR3 has 13 amino acids. CDR1 and CDR2 (germline): MDHEN, SYDVKM. Trimming shortened V by 7 bases and J by 0 bases, and 9 bases separated the two germline ends. The CDR3 nucleotides read TGTGCCAGCAATCCAGGGTCTAACTATGGCTACACCTTC. Protein product: CASNPGSNYGYTF.

This clonotype was seen many times. The chain has TRBV5-1 and TRBJ2-1; the match to TRBD2 covers 8 bases. The CDR3 is 15 amino acids. Germline V gene lookup returns CDR1 SGHRS and CDR2 YFSETQ. The trim removed 3 bases at V and 4 bases at J, leaving 6 bases unmatched. Here the CDR3 DNA reads TGCGCCAGCAGCTCCGCGGGGGGCTCATACAATGAGCAGTTCTTC. It specifies CASSSAGGSYNEQFF.

This clonotype was observed many times. The gene calls are TRBV19 and TRBJ1-1; possible D gene TRBD1, 6 bases. Germline lookup yields CDR1 LNHDA and CDR2 SQIVND (reference sequence). The CDR3 has 14 amino acids. V was shortened by 4 bases and J by 7 bases, with 16 bases between the two germline ends. As DNA, the CDR3 is TGTGCCAGTAGTACCCTCGGGGGCATCCTTGAAGCTTTCTTT. Protein product: CASSTLGGILEAFF.

The chain combines TRBV3-1 with TRBJ2-1; D is unclear. Germline lookup yields CDR1 LGHDT and CDR2 YNNKEL (reference sequence). The CDR3 totals 12 residues. The ends were cut back, 0 bases at V and 12 bases at J, with 9 bases in the middle. In nucleotides, the CDR3 is TGTGCCAGCAGCCAAGAATACGACATGCAGTTCTTC. This codes for CASSQEYDMQFF.

In this sample, this clonotype turned up a few times. CDR3 region: CASSSPDKYEQYF. Written as DNA, the CDR3 is TGTGCCAGCAGCTCCCCTGACAAGTACGAGCAGTACTTC. V usage is TRBV5-6 and J usage is TRBJ2-7; D is ambiguous. Trimming shortened V by 3 bases and J by 4 bases, and 11 bases separated the two germline ends. The CDR3 loop spans 13 amino acids. Germline values: CDR1 SGHDT, CDR2 YYEEEE.

This clonotype has ten or more counts. This chain connects TRBV11-2 to TRBJ2-4, with TRBD1 identical over 7 bases. This CDR3 spans 18 amino acids. Germline CDR1 is SGHAT and CDR2 is FQNNGV. V shed 5 bases and J 0 bases; nucleotides not matched to a gene: 13. Written as DNA, the CDR3 is TGTGCCAGCAGCCCTGGGACAGTCTCACCTCTAGCCAAAAACATTCAGTACTTC. Amino acid sequence: CASSPGTVSPLAKNIQYF.

In this sample, this clonotype turned up many times. The chain employs TRBV19 and TRBJ1-5, with D perhaps matching TRBD1 (6 bases). Germline-derived CDR1 and CDR2 are LNHDA and SQIVND (reference sequence). There are 15 residues in the CDR3. The V and J ends lost 3 bases and 4 bases respectively, with 13 bases between them. In DNA form, the CDR3 reads TGTGCCAGTAGTATTGTGGACAGTTCAAATCAGCCCCAGCATTTT. It is translated as CASSIVDSSNQPQHF. Based on the CDR3 plus reference TRBV19 and TRBJ1-5, the full variable domain is DGGITQSPKYLFRKEGQNVTLSCEQNLNHDAMYWYRQDPGQGLRLIYYSQIVNDFQKGDIAEGYSVSREKKESFPLTVTSAQKNPTAFYLCASSIVDSSNQPQHFGDGTRLSIL.

V gene TRBV6-5 combines with J gene TRBJ2-7; no reliable D call. Germline V CDR1 and CDR2: MNHEY, SVGAGI. Trimming took 5 bases from V and 4 from J, leaving 12 bases between them. This CDR3 has 13 residues. The CDR3: CASSAGVDYEQYF. In DNA, the CDR3 is TGTGCCAGCAGTGCCGGAGTGGATTACGAGCAGTACTTC.

This clonotype was seen repeatedly, ten times or more. The gene calls are TRBV9 and TRBJ2-5; D remains ambiguous. Trimming pared 0 bases from V and 1 base from J, leaving 7 bases between. CDR3 length: 14 residues. Germline V gene sequence: CDR1 SGDLS, CDR2 YYNGEE. DNA for the CDR3: TGTGCCAGCAGCGTAGCAGGCCGCCAAGAGACCCAGTACTTC. Encoded protein: CASSVAGRQETQYF.

J is TRBJ2-2 and V is TRBV6-5; perhaps TRBD1 as D (6 bases). This CDR3 region has 14 residues. Trimming stripped 7 bases from V and 2 bases from J, with 11 bases between. CDR1 and CDR2 (germline): MNHEY, SVGAGI. The CDR3 sequence: CASNLQGNTGELFF. The CDR3 region has the DNA TGTGCCAGCAATTTACAGGGAAACACCGGGGAGCTGTTTTTT.

This clonotype has only a few counts. This chain connects TRBV20-1 to TRBJ2-2, with a weak D call TRBD1 (5 bases). Deletions cut 0 bases from V and 2 bases from J, with 13 bases between. In germline, CDR1 is DFQATT, CDR2 SNEGSKA (reference sequence). CDR3 length: 16 residues. The CDR3 region is CSARDRRQGNTGELFF. The DNA for the CDR3 is TGCAGTGCTAGAGATCGAAGGCAGGGCAACACCGGGGAGCTGTTTTTT.

This clonotype was seen many times. In DNA, the CDR3 is TGTGCCAGCAGCGGCGACTACGAGCAGTACGTC. As protein: CASSGDYEQYV. V is TRBV28 and J is TRBJ2-7; D ambiguous. V lost 6 bases to trimming and J lost 3 bases, with 6 bases between them. The CDR3 runs to 11 residues. Germline CDR1 MDHEN, CDR2 SYDVKM.

This clonotype was seen repeatedly, ten times or more. V and J are TRBV7-3 and TRBJ2-1, with 10 bases that match TRBD2. Germline lookup yields CDR1 SGHTA and CDR2 FQGTGA. After removal of 4 bases from V and 6 bases from J, the junction contained 6 bases not matched to a gene. This CDR3 is built from 15 residues. As DNA, the CDR3 is TGTGCCAGCAGCTCAGCGGGAGGGCCTTTCAATGAGCAGTTCTTC. This sequence encodes CASSSAGGPFNEQFF.

In its sample, this clonotype was seen a few times. This CDR3 reads CASSPNRDRAPYEQYF. As DNA, the CDR3 is TGCGCCAGCAGCCCAAACCGGGACCGGGCCCCTTACGAGCAGTACTTC. This sequence joins TRBV5-1 and TRBJ2-7; the D call may be TRBD1 or TRBD2 (5 bases each). CDR3 length: 16 residues. The ends were cut back, 4 bases at V and 4 bases at J, with 21 bases in the middle. Germline-derived CDR1 and CDR2 are SGHRS and YFSETQ.

This clonotype was counted ten times or more. The chain uses TRBV6-2 or TRBV6-3 and TRBJ2-2; D is perhaps TRBD1 or TRBD2 (6 bases each). Germline V gene sequence: CDR1 MNHEY, CDR2 SVGEGT. The CDR3 totals 18 residues. The V and J ends lost 3 bases and 7 bases respectively, with 24 bases between them. The CDR3 coding sequence is TGTGCCAGCAGTTATCACTCAACCGGGACACCGGAGGGCGGGGAGCTGTTTTTT. It encodes CASSYHSTGTPEGGELFF.